The 21 T cell receptor beta chains given below trace back to one sample, sequenced in a study of shared clonotypes between healthy human individuals. Assay: immunoSEQ multiplex PCR; the TCRdb copy retains only in-frame clones and omits some. There are 2.3 million or so clones in the sample; 90% to 95% occur only once, and 0.39% lies in the top ten. The sequenced sample was naive CD4+ T cells from PBMCs. The subset here: CD45RA+ positively selected. These receptors were taken from a man aged 18 to 29 in good health. Some clones in this sample may be carry-over from other donors' samples.

This rearrangement joins TRBV11-2 to TRBJ1-2; 11 nucleotides match TRBD1. The V gene end was trimmed by 7 bases and the J gene end by 8 bases; junction bases not matched to a gene: 9. Per the germline V gene, CDR1 is SGHAT and CDR2 is FQNNGV. The CDR3 loop spans 14 amino acids. The CDR3, as DNA: TGTGCCAGCACCCGGACAGGGGGCATCCGGGGCTACACCTTC. Protein product: CASTRTGGIRGYTF.

The J gene is TRBJ1-5, the V gene TRBV6-1; no firm D call. This CDR3 comprises 15 residues. Germline V gene lookup returns CDR1 MNHNS and CDR2 SASEGT. The V and J ends lost 4 bases and 2 bases respectively, with 12 bases between them. CDR3 protein: CASSGVPGGNQPQHF. In DNA form, the CDR3 reads TGTGCCAGCAGTGGGGTCCCAGGAGGCAATCAGCCCCAGCATTTT.

The chain has TRBV28 and TRBJ1-1; the D is unclear. CDR3 length equals 14 residues. Trimming pared 6 bases from V and 8 bases from J, leaving 19 bases between. Germline V gives CDR1 MDHEN, CDR2 SYDVKM. The CDR3 is CASSGLIRQDEAFF. CDR3 DNA: TGTGCCAGCAGCGGGCTAATAAGGCAAGACGAAGCTTTCTTT. The variable domain in full, completed from reference TRBV28 and TRBJ1-1, reads DVKVTQSSRYLVKRTGEKVFLECVQDMDHENMFWYRQDPGLGLRLIYFSYDVKMKEKGDIPEGYSVSREKKERFSLILESASTNQTSMYLCASSGLIRQDEAFFGQGTRLTVV.

This chain uses TRBV5-1 with TRBJ1-5, with a tentative D call TRBD1 (5 bases). This CDR3 comprises 14 residues. The ends were cut back, 1 base at V and 2 bases at J, with 7 bases in the middle. Germline values: CDR1 SGHRS, CDR2 YFSETQ. Written as DNA, the CDR3 is TGCGCCAGCAGCTTGACAGGACGCAATCAGCCCCAGCATTTT. It is translated as CASSLTGRNQPQHF.

The rearrangement links TRBV5-1 to TRBJ1-1; no clear D. Germline assignment: CDR1 SGHRS and CDR2 YFSETQ. The CDR3 contains 15 residues. V shed 1 base and J shed 1 base, with 11 bases lying between them. CDR3 in amino acids: CASSLIGNGNTEAFF. CDR3 bases: TGCGCCAGCAGCTTGATCGGGAATGGGAACACTGAAGCTTTCTTT.

This rearrangement joins TRBV4-1 to TRBJ2-3, with D possibly matching TRBD2 (5 bases). This CDR3 is 16 amino acids long. V shed 0 bases and J shed 4 bases, with 14 bases lying between them. Germline V CDR1 and CDR2: MGHRA, YSYEKL. CDR3 loop: CASSQEGIQEADTQYF. As DNA, the CDR3 is TGCGCCAGCAGCCAAGAGGGCATTCAGGAGGCAGATACGCAGTATTTT.

The chain is built from TRBV15 and TRBJ2-5; TRBD2 might be the D (7 bases). The CDR3 is made up of 15 amino acids. CDR1 LNHNV and CDR2 YYDKDF come from the germline V gene (reference sequence). Deletions cut 5 bases from V and 4 bases from J, with 17 bases between. In nucleotides, the CDR3 is TGTGCCACCAGCCCTGGGGGGGGCGGGGCAGAGACCCAGTACTTC. Its protein is CATSPGGGGAETQYF.

This clone was detected a few times. The sample holds other DNA sequences that translate to the same CDR3. The V gene is TRBV5-1, the J gene TRBJ1-1, with TRBD1 matching 7 bases. V dropped 5 bases and J dropped 1; count of bases not matched to a gene: 5. The germline V gene encodes CDR1 SGHRS and CDR2 YFSETQ. This CDR3 has 14 amino acids. CDR3 in amino acids: CASSPYRGNTEAFF. CDR3 coding DNA: TGCGCCAGCAGTCCATACAGGGGGAACACTGAAGCTTTCTTT.

On this clone: This specimen includes other DNA sequences encoding the same CDR3. The rearrangement links TRBV7-3 to TRBJ2-7, with D possibly matching TRBD2 (6 bases). Germline V CDR1 and CDR2: SGHTA, FQGTGA. V was clipped by 5 bases and J by 6 bases, with 11 bases between them. This CDR3 comprises 12 residues. CDR3 loop: CASSPGAGEQYF. CDR3 nucleotide sequence: TGTGCCAGCAGCCCGGGAGCAGGCGAGCAGTACTTC.

J is TRBJ1-5 and V is TRBV19; D possibly corresponds to TRBD1 (6 bases). The CDR3 is 15 residues long. V was shortened by 5 bases and J by 7 bases, with 18 bases between the two germline ends. The V gene's germline CDR1 is LNHDA and CDR2 SQIVND (reference sequence). Written as DNA, the CDR3 is TGTGCCAGTAGTGGCCAGGGGACGGTGAAACAGCCCCAGCATTTT. This sequence encodes CASSGQGTVKQPQHF.

The chain combines TRBV6-6 with TRBJ1-2; 8 nucleotides align to TRBD1. Germline V lookup: CDR1 MNHNY, CDR2 SVGAGI (reference sequence). This CDR3 spans 14 amino acids. Trimming cost V 6 bases and J 1 base; bases outside gene matches: 4. Here the CDR3 reads CASRRTGNNYGYTF. As DNA, the CDR3 is TGTGCCAGCAGGCGGACAGGGAATAACTATGGCTACACCTTC.

This clone has a single count. This sequence joins TRBV12-5 and TRBJ1-1, with D tentatively TRBD1 (5 bases). CDR3 length: 16 amino acids. The V gene lost 0 bases and the J gene lost 5 bases, with 16 bases spanning the gap. Germline CDR1 is LGHNT and CDR2 is FRNRAP. DNA for the CDR3: TGTGCTAGTGGTTTGGTATTGGACGGTGGGGGGACTGAAGCTTTCTTT. Encoded protein: CASGLVLDGGGTEAFF.

This clone was picked up a small number of times. The chain couples TRBV5-4 to TRBJ1-1, with a tentative D call TRBD1 (6 bases). V was pared by 5 bases and J by 1 base, with 9 bases between. The V gene's germline CDR1 is SGHNT and CDR2 YYREEE (reference sequence). The CDR3 has 13 residues. The CDR3 spells CASRKTGNTEAFF. The CDR3 coding sequence is TGTGCCAGCAGGAAGACAGGGAACACTGAAGCTTTCTTT.

The V call is TRBV5-4, the J call TRBJ2-2, with TRBD2 matching over 13 bases. With V trimmed by 4 bases and J by 3 bases, 3 bases remained unmatched. The CDR3 is 16 residues long. Germline-derived CDR1 and CDR2 are SGHNT and YYREEE (reference sequence). CDR3 amino acids: CASSTGLAGYTGELFF. The CDR3 DNA is TGTGCCAGCAGCACGGGACTAGCGGGGTACACCGGGGAGCTGTTTTTT.

Regarding this clone: At the DNA level, this CDR3 is encoded by other sequences in the same sample as well. The J gene is TRBJ2-2, the V gene TRBV5-1; 8 positions agree with TRBD1. Germline V gene data show CDR1 as SGHRS and CDR2 as YFSETQ. CDR3 length equals 16 residues. With V trimmed by 0 bases and J by 5 bases, 6 bases remained unmatched. The CDR3 sequence: CASSLAGQGGTGELFF. The DNA of the CDR3 is TGCGCCAGCAGCTTGGCCGGACAGGGAGGTACCGGGGAGCTGTTTTTT.

The gene calls are TRBV30 and TRBJ1-4; 10 nucleotides agree with TRBD1. V was pared by 8 bases and J by 7 bases, with 13 bases of the junction left unmatched. The CDR3 covers 15 residues. CDR1 is GTSNPN, CDR2 SVGIG, per germline (reference sequence). The CDR3 nucleotides read TGTGCCGGGTCCGGCCGGGACAGGGGTGGTGAAAAACTGTTTTTT. Its protein is CAGSGRDRGGEKLFF.

The chain employs TRBV7-9 and TRBJ2-6; no clear D. The CDR3 is 15 amino acids. V lost 4 bases, J lost 0 bases, and 7 bases lay in between. Germline-derived CDR1 and CDR2 are SEHNR and FQNEAQ (reference sequence). The CDR3 is CASSWGGSGANVLTF. The CDR3 region has the DNA TGTGCCAGCAGCTGGGGTGGCTCTGGGGCCAACGTCCTGACTTTC.

The J gene is TRBJ2-7, the V gene TRBV10-3; no reliable D call. There are 13 residues in the CDR3. V was shortened by 0 bases and J by 6 bases, with 9 bases between the two germline ends. CDR1 and CDR2 (germline): ENHRY, SYGVKD. CDR3 residues: CAISESEMGEQYF. CDR3 nucleotides: TGTGCCATCAGTGAGTCGGAGATGGGCGAGCAGTACTTC.

The genes are TRBV28 and TRBJ1-2, with D hard to call. Germline V CDR1 and CDR2: MDHEN, SYDVKM. The V gene lost 2 bases and the J gene lost 2 bases, with 9 bases spanning the gap. The CDR3 runs to 14 residues. The CDR3 coding sequence is TGTGCCAGCAGTTTAATCCGAACCAACTATGGCTACACCTTC. This gives the protein CASSLIRTNYGYTF.

The gene calls are TRBV25-1 and TRBJ2-7, with 12 bases fitting TRBD1. Germline V gene lookup returns CDR1 MGHDK and CDR2 SYGVNS. V was pared by 2 bases and J by 2 bases, with 7 bases of the junction left unmatched. The CDR3 is 17 amino acids. CDR3 DNA sequence: TGTGCCAGCAGTGAAGGGGACAGGGGGCCACGAACCTACGAGCAGTACTTC. Protein product: CASSEGDRGPRTYEQYF.

This clone was observed a single time. Other DNA sequences in the same sample also yield this CDR3. This rearrangement joins TRBV6-5 to TRBJ2-1; D unresolved. V lost 0 bases, J lost 0 bases, and 6 bases lay in between. The length of the CDR3 is 15 residues. Germline V gives CDR1 MNHEY, CDR2 SVGAGI. The CDR3 sequence is CASSYSINSYNEQFF. CDR3 nucleotides: TGTGCCAGCAGTTACTCCATCAACTCCTACAATGAGCAGTTCTTC.